This T cell receptor (beta chain) was identified during a study of T cell changes during pregnancy in multiple sclerosis. Produced via immunoSEQ multiplex PCR; TCRdb's table is partial and in-frame only. The data show under 80,000 clones, with about 95% seen just once and 0.5% to 0.65% held by the top ten. Germline values: CDR1 DFQATT, CDR2 SNEGSKA (reference sequence). V was cut by 2 bases and J by 9 bases, with 10 bases left in between. The CDR3 sequence is 11 residues long. The clonotype originates from a female donor with multiple sclerosis, enrolled in a pregnancy study. This chain joins TRBV20-1 and TRBJ2-5; D possibly corresponds to TRBD2 (5 bases). The starting material was peripheral blood, obtained in the third trimester of pregnancy. This CDR3 is CSARWLEAQYF. The CDR3 region has the DNA TGCAGTGCTAGATGGTTGGAGGCCCAGTACTTC.